This T cell receptor beta chain was retrieved from a study of chronic HIV infection and antiretroviral therapy. This clonotype turned up a few times. This CDR3 comprises 13 residues. The germline V gene has CDR1 DFQATT and CDR2 SNEGSKA (reference sequence). The V end lost 7 bases, the J end lost 0 bases, and 12 bases lay between the germline ends. TCRdb re-derived calls from the 5' RACE reads in MiXCR, one entry per CDR3 protein. The sample has roughly 48,000 distinct CDR3 sequences; about 18% are singletons. This clonotype was obtained from an adult who had HIV and had not received antiretroviral therapy, or was an uninfected healthy control (not recorded which). The chain uses TRBV20-1 and TRBJ1-2; the D gene is possibly TRBD1 (5 bases). Sequenced input: peripheral blood. For the CDR3, the DNA is TGCAGTGGCACGCAGGGCACTAACTATGGCTACACCTTC. It specifies CSGTQGTNYGYTF.